This entry lists 31 T cell receptor beta chains sequenced from one sample in a study of regulatory T cells in long-lasting Graves disease. Time point indicated: persistent/refractory GD, antithyroid drugs over 5 years with positive TRAb. Researchers made the TCR library from RNA that was extracted from PBMCs. Arm-PCR of CDR3 regions and iRepertoire HTBI primers were the basis on which TCR beta libraries were built. MiXCR was run by TCRdb on the multiplex PCR reads, yielding one entry per CDR3 protein. The sample has 700,000 or so distinct CDR3 sequences, 30% seen once. Material: peripheral blood mononuclear cells (PBMCs), obtained when the disease was refractory, from a patient treated with antithyroid drugs. These receptor sequences come from a female donor with Graves disease.

This clonotype was observed many times. The chain uses TRBV6-5 and TRBJ2-7; TRBD1 matches at 8 bases. The CDR3 runs to 17 residues. Germline CDR1 is MNHEY and CDR2 is SVGAGI. V shed 4 bases, J shed 2 bases, and the junction held 13 bases outside the gene matches. CDR3 sequence (DNA): TGTGCCAGCAGTTCCGACAGGGGAAGAAGACAAACCTACGAGCAGTACTTC. Translation: CASSSDRGRRQTYEQYF.

This chain connects TRBV5-6 to TRBJ2-5; TRBD2 might be the D (6 bases). Per germline, CDR1 SGHDT and CDR2 YYEEEE. The CDR3 is 16 residues long. V lost 2 bases to trimming and J lost 6 bases, with 20 bases between them. CDR3 sequence (DNA): TGTGCCAGCAGCTTACGGGTCGGGGGAAGTGGTAAGACCCAGTACTTC. It encodes CASSLRVGGSGKTQYF.

At least ten counts were recorded for this clonotype. The V call is TRBV27, the J call TRBJ1-4; D perhaps matches TRBD1 (5 bases). Germline values: CDR1 MNHEY, CDR2 SMNVEV (reference sequence). The CDR3 covers 15 residues. V dropped 3 bases and J dropped 10 bases, with 18 bases sitting between them. This chain's CDR3 is CASSFLQGPSRKLFF. The DNA for the CDR3 is TGTGCCAGCAGTTTCCTGCAGGGACCCTCACGAAAACTGTTTTTT.

This clonotype was counted between two and nine times. The chain has TRBV29-1 and TRBJ1-3; 8 bases match TRBD1. The CDR3 runs 14 residues. From germline, CDR1 is SQVTM and CDR2 ANQGSEA. V lost 5 bases to trimming and J lost 1 base; unmatched junction nucleotides: 4. The CDR3 loop is CSVSQGGSGNTIYF. Written as DNA, the CDR3 is TGCAGCGTTTCACAGGGGGGTTCTGGAAACACCATATATTTT.

V and J are TRBV11-2 and TRBJ2-3; no firm D call. Germline V lookup: CDR1 SGHAT, CDR2 FQNNGV. The CDR3 has 15 residues. Deletions cut 4 bases from V and 4 bases from J, with 15 bases between. CDR3 protein: CASSSSGGGADTQYF. The DNA of the CDR3 is TGTGCCAGCAGCTCCAGTGGCGGTGGCGCAGATACGCAGTATTTT.

This chain uses TRBV18 with TRBJ1-4; D gene ambiguous. The CDR3 is 14 amino acids. V gave up 3 bases and J gave up 4 bases, with 9 bases separating them. Germline V gives CDR1 KGHSH, CDR2 LQKENI. The DNA of the CDR3 is TGTGCCAGCTCACCTCCTGGGGTTAATGAAAAACTGTTTTTT. This sequence encodes CASSPPGVNEKLFF.

As concerns this clonotype: This may be a read error: a much more frequent sequence differs by one nucleotide. The chain carries TRBV6-1 and TRBJ1-3, with 8 bases identical to TRBD1. Trimming removed 4 bases from V and 0 bases from J; junction bases left unmatched: 2. CDR1 is MNHNS and CDR2 is SASEGT in the germline V gene. This CDR3 comprises 15 residues. This CDR3 reads CASSGQGPSGNTIYF. For the CDR3, the DNA is TGTGCCAGCAGTGGACAGGGGCCCTCTGGAAACACCATATATTTT.

This clonotype was observed a handful of times. The V call is TRBV14, the J call TRBJ2-7, with D perhaps matching TRBD1 or TRBD2 (5 bases each). Per germline, CDR1 SGHDN and CDR2 FVKESK. The CDR3 consists of 13 residues. Trimming left V 3 bases short and J 9 bases short, with 15 bases between. The CDR3 sequence is CASSQNGPGRQYF. CDR3 DNA sequence: TGTGCCAGCAGCCAGAATGGGCCGGGACGGCAGTACTTC. Full variable domain (outside the CDR3, taken from reference TRBV14 and TRBJ2-7): EAGVTQFPSHSVIEKGQTVTLRCDPISGHDNLYWYRRVMGKEIKFLLHFVKESKQDESGMPNNRFLAERTGGTYSTLKVQPAELEDSGVYFCASSQNGPGRQYFGPGTRLTVT.

This chain joins TRBV11-2 and TRBJ2-7; no firm D call. In germline, CDR1 is SGHAT, CDR2 FQNNGV. V was pared by 4 bases and J by 0 bases, with 10 bases between. The CDR3 totals 14 residues. CDR3 nucleotides: TGTGCCAGCAGCTACGTGGTAAGCTCCTACGAGCAGTACTTC. It codes for CASSYVVSSYEQYF.

The chain recombines TRBV29-1 with TRBJ2-7; D may be TRBD2 (5 bases). The CDR3 covers 12 residues. Per the germline V gene, CDR1 is SQVTM and CDR2 is ANQGSEA. Trimming took 6 bases from V and 5 from J, leaving 14 bases between them. The CDR3 here is CSVTRRSDEQYF. The CDR3 coding sequence is TGCAGCGTCACCAGGAGGTCCGACGAGCAGTACTTC.

To note about this clonotype: The final CDR3 position lacks the conserved phenylalanine or tryptophan, pointing to a likely read error. V is TRBV12-3 or TRBV12-4 and J is TRBJ1-2, with 7 bases fitting TRBD1. CDR3 size: 16 residues. The J segment lost 4 bases and the V segment lost 1 base, leaving 9 bases of the junction unmatched. The CDR3 loop reads CASSLDQGTAAYGYTS. CDR3 coding DNA: TGTGCCAGCAGTTTAGACCAGGGGACAGCGGCCTATGGCTACACCTCC.

This clonotype was recorded many times. The V and J genes are TRBV12-3 or TRBV12-4 and TRBJ2-2; no firm D call. The CDR3 spans 15 residues. The germline V and J ends were trimmed by 0 bases and 4 bases, with 9 bases remaining between them. Here the CDR3 reads CASSLAGTGTGELFF. In nucleotides, the CDR3 is TGTGCCAGCAGTTTAGCGGGAACGGGCACCGGGGAGCTGTTTTTT.

The DNA for the CDR3 is TGCGCCAGCAGCTTTGAGACTAGCGGGAGCGTAGGCGAGCAGTACTTC. Protein sequence: CASSFETSGSVGEQYF. V and J are TRBV5-1 and TRBJ2-7; 12 positions match TRBD2. The CDR3 loop spans 16 amino acids. Trimming at V came to 2 bases and at J to 6 bases, leaving 9 bases not matched to a gene. CDR1 is SGHRS, CDR2 YFSETQ, per germline.

This clonotype has a count of ten or more. The V gene is TRBV19, the J gene TRBJ1-4; D might be TRBD1 (5 bases). Trimming cost V 8 bases and J 8 bases, with 21 bases left between them. From germline, CDR1 is LNHDA and CDR2 SQIVND (reference sequence). This CDR3 has 15 residues. The CDR3 sequence is CASSLLGGTDEKLFF. The CDR3 DNA reads as TGTGCCAGTTCCCTGCTTGGGGGGACGGACGAAAAACTGTTTTTT.

Only a few counts were recorded for this clonotype. The chain joins TRBV6-5 to TRBJ1-6; no reliable D call. The CDR3 is 14 amino acids. Trimming cost V 2 bases and J 9 bases, with 11 bases left between them. Germline loops: CDR1 MNHEY, CDR2 SVGAGI. The CDR3 DNA reads TGTGCCAGCAGTTACGGACGGCGGATTTCACCCCTCCACTTT. Translating it yields CASSYGRRISPLHF.

This clonotype was picked up a small number of times. This sequence joins TRBV5-1 and TRBJ2-7; 9 bases map to TRBD2. V dropped 3 bases and J dropped 4; count of bases not matched to a gene: 8. Germline CDR1 SGHRS, CDR2 YFSETQ. The CDR3 totals 15 residues. The CDR3 DNA sequence: TGCGCCAGCAGCTACAGGACTAGCGACCCGTACGAGCAGTACTTC. Encoded protein: CASSYRTSDPYEQYF.

This clonotype has a handful of counts. The chain employs TRBV7-8 and TRBJ1-6; unclear D gene. This CDR3 region has 15 residues. Trimming shortened V by 1 base and J by 4 bases, and 8 bases separated the two germline ends. CDR1 is SGHVS, CDR2 FQNEAQ, per germline. CDR3 bases: TGTGCCAGCAGCTTAGAGGCCGGATATAATTCACCCCTCCACTTT. The encoded protein is CASSLEAGYNSPLHF.

The chain employs TRBV20-1 and TRBJ2-2, with 7 nucleotides matching TRBD2. This CDR3 has 14 amino acids. CDR1 and CDR2 from the germline V gene are DFQATT and SNEGSKA (reference sequence). The trim removed 6 bases at V and 0 bases at J, leaving 4 bases unmatched. This CDR3 reads CSAALAANTGELFF. The CDR3 nucleotides read TGCAGTGCCGCCCTAGCGGCGAACACCGGGGAGCTGTTTTTT.

This clonotype has a handful of counts. The V gene is TRBV28, the J gene TRBJ1-1; D is possibly TRBD1 (5 bases). CDR3 length: 11 amino acids. Trimming stripped 6 bases from V and 11 bases from J, with 13 bases between. Germline CDR1 reads MDHEN; CDR2 reads SYDVKM. In DNA, the CDR3 is TGTGCCAGCAGCACCGGGGGGGTGGCTTTCTTT. Amino acids: CASSTGGVAFF.

This clonotype has just a few counts. The J gene is TRBJ2-7, the V gene TRBV6-2 or TRBV6-3, with 7 bases aligning to TRBD1. Germline V gene data show CDR1 as MNHEY and CDR2 as SVGEGT. The CDR3 length is 15 residues. Unmatched junction bases numbered 5, after V lost 0 bases and J lost 3 bases. The DNA of the CDR3 is TGTGCCAGCAGTTACTCATACGACAGGGACTACGAGCAGTACTTC. Encoded protein: CASSYSYDRDYEQYF.

This clonotype was seen repeatedly, ten times or more. J is TRBJ1-1 and V is TRBV2; D is undetermined. V was shortened by 1 base and J by 1 base, with 4 bases between the two germline ends. The CDR3 spans 13 residues. Per germline, CDR1 SNHLY and CDR2 FYNNEI. The CDR3 loop reads CASSEDQNTEAFF. As DNA, the CDR3 is TGTGCCAGCAGTGAAGACCAGAACACTGAAGCTTTCTTT.

V and J are TRBV19 and TRBJ2-2; D is undetermined. Germline V gene lookup returns CDR1 LNHDA and CDR2 SQIVND (reference sequence). CDR3 length: 14 residues. The germline V and J ends were trimmed by 0 bases and 1 base, with 3 bases remaining between them. CDR3 sequence: CASSIEKNTGELFF. The DNA of the CDR3 is TGTGCCAGTAGTATAGAGAAGAACACCGGGGAGCTGTTTTTT.

The table lists this clonotype with many counts. The CDR3, as DNA: TGTGCCAGCAGTTACGGGACAGGGCACACTGAAGCTTTCTTT. Its translation: CASSYGTGHTEAFF. J is TRBJ1-1 and V is TRBV6-9, with 9 nucleotides matching TRBD1. CDR1 and CDR2 from the germline V gene are MNHGY and SVAAGI. Unmatched junction bases numbered 2, after V lost 3 bases and J lost 3 bases. This CDR3 spans 14 amino acids.

This clonotype was counted at least ten times. The gene calls are TRBV11-2 and TRBJ1-1, with 8 bases lining up with TRBD1. CDR3 size: 15 residues. From germline, CDR1 is SGHAT and CDR2 FQNNGV. Losses at the gene ends were 6 bases for V and 4 bases for J; bases not matched to a gene: 10. This CDR3 is CASRQGASLGTEAFF. The CDR3, as DNA: TGTGCCAGCAGGCAGGGGGCTTCACTGGGCACTGAAGCTTTCTTT.

The rearrangement links TRBV20-1 to TRBJ1-5; D perhaps matches TRBD1 (6 bases). V was pared by 5 bases and J by 0 bases, with 14 bases between. The CDR3 is made up of 15 amino acids. Germline V gene sequence: CDR1 DFQATT, CDR2 SNEGSKA (reference sequence). CDR3 protein: CSARPQGLSNQPQHF. The CDR3 DNA sequence: TGCAGTGCTCGACCACAGGGACTTAGCAATCAGCCCCAGCATTTT.

The chain carries TRBV28 and TRBJ1-3, with a tentative D call TRBD1 (6 bases). Germline lookup yields CDR1 MDHEN and CDR2 SYDVKM. The CDR3 runs to 17 residues. V gave up 1 base and J gave up 4 bases, with 17 bases separating them. In DNA, the CDR3 is TGTGCCAGCAGTTTATACAGGGTGTCATCGGTGGGAAACACCATATATTTT. Translation gives CASSLYRVSSVGNTIYF.

This clonotype was detected many times. The rearrangement uses TRBV28 and TRBJ1-4; 10 bases agree with TRBD1. This CDR3 is built from 16 residues. The junction had 11 bases not matched to a gene; V was cut back by 6 bases and J by 7 bases. The germline V gene encodes CDR1 MDHEN and CDR2 SYDVKM. CDR3 loop: CASRNPGQGLTEKLFF. The CDR3 DNA sequence: TGTGCCAGCAGGAACCCGGGACAGGGGCTGACTGAAAAACTGTTTTTT.

The chain uses TRBV5-6 and TRBJ1-2; TRBD1 matches 12 bases. V dropped 4 bases and J dropped 0; count of bases not matched to a gene: 7. Germline-derived CDR1 and CDR2 are SGHDT and YYEEEE. The CDR3 has 17 residues. CDR3 protein: CASSPPGTGGANYGYTF. The CDR3 nucleotides are TGTGCCAGCAGCCCCCCCGGGACAGGGGGCGCTAACTATGGCTACACCTTC.

This clonotype was seen only a few times. The V and J genes are TRBV29-1 and TRBJ1-1, with TRBD1 as a possible D gene (5 bases). This CDR3 contains 14 residues. Germline assignment: CDR1 SQVTM and CDR2 ANQGSEA. Trimming cost V 0 bases and J 7 bases, with 15 bases left between them. CDR3 region: CSVEDRRGAGEAFF. In DNA form, the CDR3 reads TGCAGCGTTGAAGATCGAAGGGGCGCAGGTGAAGCTTTCTTT.

This clonotype was seen many times. The chain combines TRBV11-2 with TRBJ1-1; D unresolved. Germline-derived CDR1 and CDR2 are SGHAT and FQNNGV. Trimming removed 0 bases at V and 4 bases at J, with 9 bases between. There are 14 residues in the CDR3. The CDR3 sequence is CASSLEVGGTEAFF. The CDR3 DNA is TGTGCCAGCAGCTTAGAGGTCGGCGGCACTGAAGCTTTCTTT.

V is TRBV5-1 and J is TRBJ2-5; D possibly uses TRBD1 or TRBD2 (5 bases each). CDR3 size: 15 residues. From germline, CDR1 is SGHRS and CDR2 YFSETQ. V was shortened by 4 bases and J by 2 bases, with 15 bases between the two germline ends. The CDR3 nucleotides read TGCGCCAGCAGCGCTCCGGGACGGTCACAAGAGACCCAGTACTTC. Translated: CASSAPGRSQETQYF.